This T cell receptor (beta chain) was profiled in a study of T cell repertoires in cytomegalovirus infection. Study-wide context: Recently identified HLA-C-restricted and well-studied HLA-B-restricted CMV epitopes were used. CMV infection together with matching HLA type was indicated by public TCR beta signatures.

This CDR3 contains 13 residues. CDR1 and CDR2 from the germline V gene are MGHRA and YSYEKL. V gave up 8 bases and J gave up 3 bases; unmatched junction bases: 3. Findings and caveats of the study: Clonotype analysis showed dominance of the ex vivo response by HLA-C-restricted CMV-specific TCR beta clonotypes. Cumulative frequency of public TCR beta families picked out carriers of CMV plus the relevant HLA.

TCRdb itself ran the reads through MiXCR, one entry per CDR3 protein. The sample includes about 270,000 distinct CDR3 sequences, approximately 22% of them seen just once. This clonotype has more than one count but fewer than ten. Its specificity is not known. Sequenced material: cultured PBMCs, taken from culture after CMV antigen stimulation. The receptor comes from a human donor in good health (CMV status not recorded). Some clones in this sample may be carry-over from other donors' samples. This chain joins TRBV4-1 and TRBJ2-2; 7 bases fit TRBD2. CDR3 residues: CASGRAYTGELFF. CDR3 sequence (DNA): TGCGCCAGCGGGAGGGCCTACACCGGGGAGCTGTTTTTT.